Below are 14 T cell receptor beta chains sequenced from a single sample in a study of CD8+ T cells in alopecia areata. Described treatment: oral pan-JAK inhibitor, 5-10 mg twice daily. Extracted from the samples, RNA was reverse transcribed into cDNA to serve as the sequencing template. Generated by immunoSEQ multiplex PCR, the TCRdb table keeps only in-frame clones and is missing some. The data contain under 200,000 clones, around three fifths of them singletons. The sample consisted of CD4+ T cells sorted from blood, taken at week 24, from a patient treated with tofacitinib. The source of these receptors is a human donor with alopecia areata.

This clone has a handful of counts. The chain recombines TRBV6-5 with TRBJ2-7; weak D call: TRBD1 (6 bases). The CDR3 has 15 residues. With 8 bases removed from V and 4 bases from J, the gap between germline ends came to 21 bases. Germline V gene lookup returns CDR1 MNHEY and CDR2 SVGAGI. In DNA form, the CDR3 reads TGTGCCAGCCAGACAGGTGCCGGGGTGGGTTACGAGCAGTACTTC. As protein: CASQTGAGVGYEQYF.

This chain connects TRBV12-5 to TRBJ1-5; a weak D match, TRBD1 (5 bases). Germline V gene data show CDR1 as LGHNT and CDR2 as FRNRAP. The V end lost 2 bases, the J end lost 6 bases, and 14 bases lay between the germline ends. The CDR3 runs to 15 residues. This CDR3 is CASGLSGPGIQPQHF. CDR3 sequence (DNA): TGTGCTAGTGGTTTGTCAGGGCCTGGTATTCAGCCCCAGCATTTT.

The gene calls are TRBV15 and TRBJ1-5; maybe TRBD1 (5 bases). Trimming cost V 4 bases and J 0 bases, with 10 bases left between them. CDR3 size: 15 residues. In germline, CDR1 is LNHNV, CDR2 YYDKDF (reference sequence). The CDR3: CATSTGRHSNQPQHF. CDR3 nucleotide sequence: TGTGCCACCAGCACGGGACGTCATAGCAATCAGCCCCAGCATTTT.

The V and J genes are TRBV5-1 and TRBJ1-1, with no clear D. CDR1 is SGHRS, CDR2 YFSETQ, per germline. This CDR3 has 13 residues. The ends were cut back, 2 bases at V and 1 base at J, with 6 bases in the middle. The CDR3 sequence: CASSFRTNTEAFF. For the CDR3, the DNA is TGCGCCAGCAGCTTCCGCACGAACACTGAAGCTTTCTTT.

This clone has a handful of counts. The CDR3 reads CASSLGLGSGANVLTF. In DNA, the CDR3 is TGTGCCAGCAGCTTAGGTCTGGGGTCTGGGGCCAACGTCCTGACTTTC. The chain combines TRBV7-2 with TRBJ2-6; D is unresolved. With 1 base removed from V and 1 base from J, the gap between germline ends came to 8 bases. The CDR3 extends over 16 amino acids. Germline lookup yields CDR1 SGHTA and CDR2 FQGNSA.

CDR3: CSVLWSTGELFF. CDR3 DNA: TGCAGCGTCCTCTGGAGCACCGGGGAGCTGTTTTTT. The chain recombines TRBV29-1 with TRBJ2-2, with no clear D. Per germline, CDR1 SQVTM and CDR2 ANQGSEA. The CDR3 is made up of 12 amino acids. V lost 6 bases to trimming and J lost 4 bases, with 9 bases between them.

This clone was observed a handful of times. This rearrangement joins TRBV11-3 to TRBJ2-1; D gene unclear. The CDR3 runs 11 residues. V was shortened by 5 bases and J by 9 bases, with 8 bases between the two germline ends. Germline-derived CDR1 and CDR2 are SGHNT and YENEEA. The CDR3 region is CASSRRFEQFF. The CDR3 region has the DNA TGTGCCAGCAGCCGAAGGTTTGAGCAGTTCTTC.

This chain uses TRBV6-1 with TRBJ2-3; 8 nucleotides align to TRBD1. CDR3 length: 16 amino acids. Germline V gives CDR1 MNHNS, CDR2 SASEGT. After removal of 3 bases from V and 2 bases from J, the junction contained 7 bases not matched to a gene. The chain's CDR3 is CASSDTDRVVTDTQYF. The CDR3 region has the DNA TGTGCCAGCAGTGATACGGACAGGGTGGTCACAGATACGCAGTATTTT.

This clone was observed a handful of times. V gene TRBV27 combines with J gene TRBJ1-1; no clear D gene. Looked up from germline, CDR1 is MNHEY and CDR2 is SMNVEV (reference sequence). The CDR3 loop spans 11 amino acids. Trimming left V 5 bases short and J 10 bases short, with 11 bases between. The CDR3 here is CASSAPPLAFF. CDR3 in DNA: TGTGCCAGCAGTGCCCCCCCCTTAGCTTTCTTT.

J is TRBJ1-5 and V is TRBV2, with 10 nucleotides matching TRBD1. Looked up from germline, CDR1 is SNHLY and CDR2 is FYNNEI. The CDR3 is made up of 14 amino acids. In nucleotides, the CDR3 is TGTGGACCAACGGGGACAGGGGTGGGTCAGCCCCAGCATTTT. Residues: CGPTGTGVGQPQHF. The whole variable domain, filled in from reference TRBV2 and TRBJ1-5, reads EPEVTQTPSHQVTQMGQEVILRCVPISNHLYFYWYRQILGQKVEFLVSFYNNEISEKSEIFDDQFSVERPDGSNFTLKIRSTKLEDSAMYFCGPTGTGVGQPQHFGDGTRLSIL.

The chain carries TRBV19 and TRBJ2-7; D is undetermined. From germline, CDR1 is LNHDA and CDR2 SQIVND (reference sequence). The CDR3 is 12 amino acids. Trimming stripped 5 bases from V and 2 bases from J, with 7 bases between. The CDR3: CASSRPPYEQYF. Here the CDR3 DNA reads TGTGCCAGTAGTCGCCCTCCCTACGAGCAGTACTTC.

A few counts support this clone. The chain joins TRBV19 to TRBJ2-2; the D gene is possibly TRBD2 (7 bases). CDR1 and CDR2 (germline): LNHDA, SQIVND (reference sequence). V was cut by 8 bases and J by 2 bases, with 18 bases left in between. This CDR3 is built from 16 residues. The CDR3: CASRLRGPTNTGELFF. The CDR3 DNA follows: TGTGCCAGTCGTCTGCGGGGGCCTACAAACACCGGGGAGCTGTTTTTT. Combining the CDR3 with reference TRBV19 and TRBJ2-2 gives the whole variable domain DGGITQSPKYLFRKEGQNVTLSCEQNLNHDAMYWYRQDPGQGLRLIYYSQIVNDFQKGDIAEGYSVSREKKESFPLTVTSAQKNPTAFYLCASRLRGPTNTGELFFGEGSRLTVL.

The chain recombines TRBV30 with TRBJ2-3; weak D call: TRBD1 (6 bases). This CDR3 contains 14 residues. The V and J ends lost 0 bases and 2 bases respectively, with 9 bases between them. Germline CDR1 GTSNPN, CDR2 SVGIG (reference sequence). CDR3 sequence reads: CAWSVSGHTDTQYF. In DNA form, the CDR3 reads TGTGCCTGGAGTGTATCGGGACACACAGATACGCAGTATTTT.

Of note for this clone: The sample contains more than one DNA sequence encoding this CDR3. This sequence joins TRBV5-1 and TRBJ1-1; 7 positions match TRBD1. Trimming cost V 5 bases and J 5 bases; bases outside gene matches: 6. The germline gives CDR1 SGHRS, CDR2 YFSETQ. The CDR3 covers 13 residues. The CDR3: CASSTQGDTEAFF. Here the CDR3 DNA reads TGCGCCAGCAGTACCCAGGGGGATACTGAAGCTTTCTTT.